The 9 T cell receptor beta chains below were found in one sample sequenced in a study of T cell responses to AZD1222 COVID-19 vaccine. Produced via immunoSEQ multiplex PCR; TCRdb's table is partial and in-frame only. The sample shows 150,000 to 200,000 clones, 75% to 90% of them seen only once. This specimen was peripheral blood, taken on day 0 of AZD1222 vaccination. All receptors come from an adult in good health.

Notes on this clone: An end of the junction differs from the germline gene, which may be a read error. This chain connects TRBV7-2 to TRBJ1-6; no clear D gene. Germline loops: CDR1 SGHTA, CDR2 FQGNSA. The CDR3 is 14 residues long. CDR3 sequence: CASGFRLMNSPLHF. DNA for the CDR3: TGTGCCAGCGGCTTTAGGCTTATGAATTCACCCCTCCACTTT.

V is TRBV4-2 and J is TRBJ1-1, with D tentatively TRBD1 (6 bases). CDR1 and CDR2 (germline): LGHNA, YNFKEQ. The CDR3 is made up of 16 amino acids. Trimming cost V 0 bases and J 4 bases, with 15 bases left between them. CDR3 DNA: TGTGCCAGCAGCCAAGATCAGGGGCACCTTATCACTGAAGCTTTCTTT. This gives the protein CASSQDQGHLITEAFF.

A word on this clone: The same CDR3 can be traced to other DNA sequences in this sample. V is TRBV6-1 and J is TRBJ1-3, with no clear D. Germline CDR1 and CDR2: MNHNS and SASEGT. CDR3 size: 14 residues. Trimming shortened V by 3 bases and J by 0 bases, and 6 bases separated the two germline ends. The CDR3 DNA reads TGTGCCAGCAGTGAGTCCAGCTCTGGAAACACCATATATTTT. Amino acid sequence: CASSESSSGNTIYF.

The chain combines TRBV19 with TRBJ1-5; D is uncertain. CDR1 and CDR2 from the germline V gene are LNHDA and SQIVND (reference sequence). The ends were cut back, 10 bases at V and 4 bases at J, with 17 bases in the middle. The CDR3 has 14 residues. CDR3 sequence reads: CAIARAGGNQPQHF. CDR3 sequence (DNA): TGTGCCATCGCAAGGGCGGGAGGGAATCAGCCCCAGCATTTT.

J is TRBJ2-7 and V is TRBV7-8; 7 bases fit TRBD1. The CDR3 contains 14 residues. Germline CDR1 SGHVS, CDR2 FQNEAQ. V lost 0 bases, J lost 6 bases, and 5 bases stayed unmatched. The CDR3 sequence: CASSLASGGREQYF. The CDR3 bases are TGTGCCAGCAGCTTAGCGTCAGGGGGTCGCGAGCAGTACTTC.

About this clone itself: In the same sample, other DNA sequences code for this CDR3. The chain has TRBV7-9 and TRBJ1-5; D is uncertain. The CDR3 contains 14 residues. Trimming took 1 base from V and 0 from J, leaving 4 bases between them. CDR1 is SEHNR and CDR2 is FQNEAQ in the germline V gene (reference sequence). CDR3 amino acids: CASSLVSSNQPQHF. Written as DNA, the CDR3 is TGTGCCAGCAGCTTAGTTAGTAGCAATCAGCCCCAGCATTTT.

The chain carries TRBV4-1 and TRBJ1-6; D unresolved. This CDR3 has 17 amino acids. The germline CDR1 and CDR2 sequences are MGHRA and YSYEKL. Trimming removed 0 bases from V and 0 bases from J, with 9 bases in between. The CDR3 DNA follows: TGCGCCAGCAGCCAAGACGCGGACGGCTCCTATAATTCACCCCTCCACTTT. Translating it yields CASSQDADGSYNSPLHF.

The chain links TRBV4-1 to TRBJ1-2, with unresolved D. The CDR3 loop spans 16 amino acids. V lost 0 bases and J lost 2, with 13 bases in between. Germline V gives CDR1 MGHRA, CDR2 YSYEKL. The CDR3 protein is CASSQEPREGNYGYTF. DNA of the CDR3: TGCGCCAGCAGCCAAGAGCCCCGGGAAGGGAACTATGGCTACACCTTC.

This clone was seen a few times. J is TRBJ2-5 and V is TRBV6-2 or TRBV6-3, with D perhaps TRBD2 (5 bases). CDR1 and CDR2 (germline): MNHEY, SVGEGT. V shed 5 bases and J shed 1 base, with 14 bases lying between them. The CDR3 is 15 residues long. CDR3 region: CASSTWTGSQETQYF. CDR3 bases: TGTGCCAGCAGTACTTGGACGGGATCCCAAGAGACCCAGTACTTC.